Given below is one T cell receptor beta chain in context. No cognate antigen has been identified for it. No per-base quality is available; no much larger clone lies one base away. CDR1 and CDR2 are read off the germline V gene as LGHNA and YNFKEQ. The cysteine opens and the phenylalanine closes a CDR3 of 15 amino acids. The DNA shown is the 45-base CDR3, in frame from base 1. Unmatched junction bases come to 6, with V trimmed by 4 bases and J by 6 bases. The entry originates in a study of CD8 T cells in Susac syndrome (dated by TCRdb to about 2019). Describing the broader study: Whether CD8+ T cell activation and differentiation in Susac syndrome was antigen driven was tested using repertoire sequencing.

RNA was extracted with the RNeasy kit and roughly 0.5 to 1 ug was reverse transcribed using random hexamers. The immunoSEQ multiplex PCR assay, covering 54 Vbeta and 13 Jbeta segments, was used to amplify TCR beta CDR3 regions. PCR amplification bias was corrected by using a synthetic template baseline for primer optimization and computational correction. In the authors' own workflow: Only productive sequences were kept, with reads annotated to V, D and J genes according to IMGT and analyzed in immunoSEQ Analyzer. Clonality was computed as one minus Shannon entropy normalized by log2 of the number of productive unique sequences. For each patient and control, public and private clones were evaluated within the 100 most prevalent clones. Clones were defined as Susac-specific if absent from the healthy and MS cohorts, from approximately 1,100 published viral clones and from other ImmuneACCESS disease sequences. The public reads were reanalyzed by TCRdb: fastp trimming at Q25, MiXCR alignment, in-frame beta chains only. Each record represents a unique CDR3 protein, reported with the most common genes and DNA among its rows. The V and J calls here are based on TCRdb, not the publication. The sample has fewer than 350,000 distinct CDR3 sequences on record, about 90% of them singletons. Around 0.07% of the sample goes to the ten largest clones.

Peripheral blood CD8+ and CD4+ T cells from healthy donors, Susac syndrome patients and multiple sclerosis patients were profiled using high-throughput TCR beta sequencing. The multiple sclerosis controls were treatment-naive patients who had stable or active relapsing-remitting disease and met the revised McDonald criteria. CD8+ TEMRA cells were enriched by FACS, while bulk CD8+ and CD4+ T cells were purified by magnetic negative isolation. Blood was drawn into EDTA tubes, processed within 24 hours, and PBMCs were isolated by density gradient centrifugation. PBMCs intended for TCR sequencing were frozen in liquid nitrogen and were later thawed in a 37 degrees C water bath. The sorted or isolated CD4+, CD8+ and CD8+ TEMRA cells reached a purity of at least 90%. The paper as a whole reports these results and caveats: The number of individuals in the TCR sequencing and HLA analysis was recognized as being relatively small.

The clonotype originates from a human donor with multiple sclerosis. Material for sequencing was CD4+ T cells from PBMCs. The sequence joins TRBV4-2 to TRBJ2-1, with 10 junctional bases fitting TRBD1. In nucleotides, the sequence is TGTGCCAGCAGCCGCGGACAGGGGGACGTCAATGAGCAGTTCTTC. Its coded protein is CASSRGQGDVNEQFF.